This TCR beta chain was captured by sequencing in a study of blood T cell repertoires in COVID-19. About the study: COVID-19 samples from acute and convalescent phases originated in the United States, Italy and Spain. The cDNA or gDNA used as material had been derived from T cells, B-cell-depleted T cells, or PBMCs.

The ends were cut back, 3 bases at V and 0 bases at J, with 13 bases in the middle. The CDR3 covers 16 residues. Germline V gives CDR1 LNHDA, CDR2 SQIVND (reference sequence). In the original workflow: Scientists estimated how many nucleated cells there were by amplifying reference gene primers. The data were produced by immunoSEQ multiplex PCR, yet TCRdb's version contains in-frame clones alone and is incomplete. V, J and clone size reflect that table, while D and trimming were determined from the DNA. The sample has roughly 25,000 clones, 60% to 70% seen once. The chain links TRBV19 to TRBJ2-3, with a weak D call TRBD1 (6 bases). Sequenced sample: peripheral blood. The source is a man aged 60 to 75 with active or convalescent COVID-19. The DNA for the CDR3 is TGTGCCAGTAGTATTACGCAGGGGACGAGCACAGATACGCAGTATTTT. It is translated as CASSITQGTSTDTQYF.